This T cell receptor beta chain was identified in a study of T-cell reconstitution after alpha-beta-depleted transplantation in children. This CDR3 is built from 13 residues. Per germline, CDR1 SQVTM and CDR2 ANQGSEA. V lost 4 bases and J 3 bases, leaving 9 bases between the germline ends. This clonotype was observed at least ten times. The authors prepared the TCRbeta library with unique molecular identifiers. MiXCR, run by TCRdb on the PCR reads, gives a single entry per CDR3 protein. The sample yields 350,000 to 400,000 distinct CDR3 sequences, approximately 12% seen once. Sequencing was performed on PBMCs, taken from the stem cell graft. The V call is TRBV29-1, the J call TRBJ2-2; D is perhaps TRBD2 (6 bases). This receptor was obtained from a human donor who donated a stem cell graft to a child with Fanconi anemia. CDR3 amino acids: CSVGSGYTGELFF. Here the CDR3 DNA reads TGCAGCGTTGGTAGCGGTTACACCGGGGAGCTGTTTTTT.